The entry that follows covers one TCR beta chain sequence. V was shortened by 5 bases and J by 7 bases, with 12 bases between the two germline ends. CDR1 and CDR2 (germline): SGHTA, FQGTGA. CDR3 length equals 13 residues. This sample is part of a study of T-cell reconstitution after alpha-beta-depleted transplantation in children. TCRbeta library preparation incorporated unique molecular identifiers. TCRdb used MiXCR to reprocess the PCR reads, holding one entry per CDR3 protein. The sample yields nearly 400,000 distinct CDR3 sequences, about a fifth seen once. The rearrangement joins TRBV7-3 to TRBJ2-1; D perhaps matches TRBD2 (5 bases). Sequencing used PBMCs from the stem cell graft donor, obtained from the stem cell graft. The TCR sequence derives from a human donor who donated a stem cell graft to a child with acute myeloid leukemia. The CDR3 DNA follows: TGTGCCAGCAGCCCAGTCGAGCGGAATGAGCAGTTCTTC. Translation: CASSPVERNEQFF.